The 3 T cell receptor beta chains presented below share a single source sample, sequenced in a study of post-analysis software for immune sequencing data. The TCR beta cDNA libraries contained unique molecular identifiers. TCRdb re-derived calls from the PCR reads in MiXCR, one entry per CDR3 protein. The sample shows under 650,000 distinct CDR3 sequences, 44% of them seen only once. These TCRs' antigens remain unknown. Study results and caveats: TRBV5-6, TRBV5-1 and TRBV20-1 belonged to a set of a handful of TRBV segments that were more frequent in patients than controls.

The sequenced sample was blood. All receptors come from a girl aged 5 to 17 with multiple sclerosis.

V gene TRBV29-1 combines with J gene TRBJ2-3; 10 nucleotides align to TRBD2. The CDR3 is 13 amino acids. Germline lookup yields CDR1 SQVTM and CDR2 ANQGSEA. Trimming removed 6 bases from V and 5 bases from J; junction bases left unmatched: 5. CDR3 residues: CSVAGLAIDTQYF. DNA of the CDR3: TGCAGCGTGGCGGGACTAGCGATAGATACGCAGTATTTT.

The chain employs TRBV29-1 and TRBJ2-5; D perhaps matches TRBD2 (5 bases). Trimming removed 7 bases at V and 1 base at J, with 13 bases between. Germline CDR1 reads SQVTM; CDR2 reads ANQGSEA. CDR3 size: 13 residues. As DNA, the CDR3 is TGCAGCGCTACTGGGAGTCTCCAAGAGACCCAGTACTTC. As protein: CSATGSLQETQYF.

A few counts support this clonotype. The chain couples TRBV3-1 to TRBJ2-7; perhaps D is TRBD1 or TRBD2 (5 bases each). The germline V gene has CDR1 LGHDT and CDR2 YNNKEL (reference sequence). Trimming removed 1 base from V and 3 bases from J, with 10 bases in between. This CDR3 has 14 amino acids. The CDR3 region is CASSQASGGYEQYF. The DNA for the CDR3 is TGTGCCAGCAGCCAAGCCAGTGGGGGCTACGAGCAGTACTTC.